This TCR beta chain came from a study of cytomegalovirus exposure and HLA in healthy donors. This clone was counted a single time. This CDR3 has 16 residues. Trimming shortened V by 3 bases and J by 0 bases, and 15 bases separated the two germline ends. CDR1 and CDR2 (germline): SGHTA, FQGNSA. PCR amplification relied on 60 Vbeta primers (plus 13 Jbeta primers). This table comes from immunoSEQ multiplex PCR, and its TCRdb copy is limited to in-frame clones, with some not included. Altogether under 200,000 clones are present, about three quarters being singletons, with the ten largest covering 2% to 3%.

The J gene is TRBJ2-7, the V gene TRBV7-2; D might be TRBD2 (6 bases). The origin of this receptor is a woman aged 35 to 49 in good health and CMV-seropositive. The sample consisted of PBMCs. The CDR3 bases are TGTGCCAGCAGCTTTTCGGACTACCCAGCCTCCTACGAGCAGTACTTC. Amino acids: CASSFSDYPASYEQYF.